One T cell receptor beta chain is described in this entry. The antigen is not known. The data belong to a study of Graves' ophthalmopathy and Graves' hyperthyroidism. Diagnosis was based on clinical symptoms, serum thyroxine, TRAb, thyroid ultrasound and orbital computed tomography. Study-level findings and limits: This model predicted ophthalmopathy progression (sensitivity 70% to 71%, specificity about 72%).

RNA transcripts yielded amplified TCR beta CDR3 regions. Investigators did first-round RT-PCR with HTBI primers, then second-round multiplex PCR. MiXCR, applied by TCRdb to the multiplex PCR reads, yields one record per CDR3 protein. This sample has around 1,200,000 distinct CDR3 sequences, with 36% found just once. Trimming took 6 bases from V and 4 from J, leaving 15 bases between them. The CDR3 extends over 14 amino acids. Germline CDR1 and CDR2: SGHTA and FQGNSA. The TCR comes from an adult man with Graves' hyperthyroidism. J is TRBJ1-2 and V is TRBV7-2; D is ambiguous. Specimen: peripheral blood or thyroid tissue (not recorded which). For the CDR3, the DNA is TGTGCCAGCAGAGACGTACTTCAAGGCTATGGCTACACCTTC. Protein sequence: CASRDVLQGYGYTF.